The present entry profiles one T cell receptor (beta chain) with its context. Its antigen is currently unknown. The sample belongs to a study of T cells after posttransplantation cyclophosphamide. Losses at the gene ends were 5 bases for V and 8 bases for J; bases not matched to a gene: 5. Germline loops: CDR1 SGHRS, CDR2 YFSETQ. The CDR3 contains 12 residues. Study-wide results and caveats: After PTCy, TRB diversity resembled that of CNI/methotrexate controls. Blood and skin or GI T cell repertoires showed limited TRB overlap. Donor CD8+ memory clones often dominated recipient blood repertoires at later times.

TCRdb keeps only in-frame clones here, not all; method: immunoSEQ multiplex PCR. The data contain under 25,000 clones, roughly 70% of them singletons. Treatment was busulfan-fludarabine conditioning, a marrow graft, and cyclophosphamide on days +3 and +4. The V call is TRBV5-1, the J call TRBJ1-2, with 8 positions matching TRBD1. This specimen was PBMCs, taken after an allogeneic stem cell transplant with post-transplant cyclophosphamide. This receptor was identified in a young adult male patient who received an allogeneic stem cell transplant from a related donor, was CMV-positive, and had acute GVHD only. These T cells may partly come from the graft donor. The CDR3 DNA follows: TGCGCCAGCAGGTTGACAGGGGAGGGCTACACCTTC. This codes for CASRLTGEGYTF.